Sequencing of this T cell receptor (beta chain) was carried out in a study of monozygotic twins with inflammatory bowel disease. Study-level findings and limits: A single strong IBD-associated signal or clonotype was not supported by the findings.

The CDR3 loop spans 13 amino acids. Germline CDR1 SGHRS, CDR2 YFSETQ. After re-calling the 5' RACE reads, TCRdb lists one entry per CDR3 protein, DNA absent. Across a few hundred thousand distinct CDR3 sequences, the top ten clones capture around 1.5% of the sample. Turning to this clonotype: The antigen is not known.

This clonotype was obtained from a human donor with ulcerative colitis or Crohn's disease, or a healthy co-twin of an affected twin (not recorded which). The chain has TRBV5-1 and TRBJ2-7. What was sequenced was blood. CDR3 sequence reads: CASSLGNPYEQYF.